The clone carrying this T cell receptor beta chain was detected only once. These data belong to a study of cytomegalovirus exposure and HLA in healthy donors. J was trimmed by 3 bases and V by 6 bases; bases with no gene match: 6. The CDR3 runs to 14 residues. Germline V lookup: CDR1 SGHAT, CDR2 FQNNGV. Primers: 60 Vbeta forward and 13 Jbeta reverse. Profiling relied on immunoSEQ multiplex PCR, and the TCRdb table lists in-frame clones only, not all of them. The sample yields more than 50,000 clones, 65% to 85% seen once. The sequence was collected from a female donor in good health and CMV-seronegative. What was sequenced was PBMCs. The chain uses TRBV11-2 and TRBJ2-7, with TRBD1 identical over 9 bases. CDR3 protein: CASRVDRGYYEQYF. The CDR3 region has the DNA TGTGCCAGCAGAGTAGACAGGGGGTACTACGAGCAGTACTTC.